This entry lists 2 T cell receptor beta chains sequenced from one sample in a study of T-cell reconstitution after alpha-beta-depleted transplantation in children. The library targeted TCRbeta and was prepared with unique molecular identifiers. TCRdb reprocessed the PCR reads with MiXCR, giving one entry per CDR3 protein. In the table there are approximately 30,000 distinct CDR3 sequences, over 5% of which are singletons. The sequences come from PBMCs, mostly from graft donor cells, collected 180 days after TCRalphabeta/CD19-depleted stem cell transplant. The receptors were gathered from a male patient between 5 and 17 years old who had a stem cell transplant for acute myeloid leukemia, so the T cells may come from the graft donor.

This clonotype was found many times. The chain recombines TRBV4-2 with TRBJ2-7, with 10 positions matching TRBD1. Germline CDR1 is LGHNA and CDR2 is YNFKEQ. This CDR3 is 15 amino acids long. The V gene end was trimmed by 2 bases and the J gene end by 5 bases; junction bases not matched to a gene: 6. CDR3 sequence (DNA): TGTGCCAGCAGCCAAACCGGACAGGGGGACAACGAGCAGTACTTC. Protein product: CASSQTGQGDNEQYF.

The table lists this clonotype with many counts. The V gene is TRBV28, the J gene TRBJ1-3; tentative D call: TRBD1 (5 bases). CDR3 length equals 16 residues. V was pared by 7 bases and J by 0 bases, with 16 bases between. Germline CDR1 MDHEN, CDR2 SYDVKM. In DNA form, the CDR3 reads TGTGCCAGCAACCTCCGGGGCGGAAACTCTGGAAACACCATATATTTT. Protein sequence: CASNLRGGNSGNTIYF.